This is a list of T cell receptor beta chains from one sample in a study of tumor T cells in aggressive B-cell lymphoma. Profiling relied on immunoSEQ multiplex PCR, and the TCRdb table lists in-frame clones only, not all of them. The table includes about 220 clones, about 82% detected once. The sample taken for sequencing was tumor tissue. The receptors come from an adult with diffuse large B cell lymphoma. CDR3s include the opening cysteine and the closing phenylalanine or tryptophan. The order of the fields is V gene, D gene, clone size, J gene, CDR3 DNA, CDR3 protein. The D gene is left open where the match is weak. Size is stated for part of the rows, as once, few or many counts, or as a class when the clone is expanded.

TRBV7-2	NA	NA	TRBJ2-7	TGTGCCAGCAGCTCAACGACAGGCTCCTACGAGCAGTACTTC	CASSSTTGSYEQYF
TRBV2	NA	NA	TRBJ2-3	TGTGCCAGCACCCGAAGACTAGTCAGCACAGATACGCAATATTTT	CASTRRLVSTDTQYF
TRBV27	NA	NA	TRBJ2-2	TGTGCCAGCAGTTTCGGCGGTGTAGGCGGGGAGCTGTTTTTT	CASSFGGVGGELFF
TRBV4-1	NA	NA	TRBJ2-3	TGCGCCAGCAGTACTAGCCCTAACACAGATACGCAGTATTTT	CASSTSPNTDTQYF
TRBV2	TRBD1	few	TRBJ1-3	TGTGCCAGCAGTGAGGGACAGGACTCTGGAAACACCATATATTTT	CASSEGQDSGNTIYF
TRBV19	NA	NA	TRBJ2-7	TGTGCTAGTAGTATAGAGGACAGCTACGAGCAGTACTTC	CASSIEDSYEQYF
TRBV19	NA	NA	TRBJ2-2	TGTGCCAGTAGTATGGGGCGAACCGGGGAGCTGTTTTTT	CASSMGRTGELFF
TRBV29-1	TRBD1	NA	TRBJ2-7	TGCAGTGTCCGGACAGGGGGCGACGAGCAGTACTTC	CSVRTGGDEQYF
TRBV7-2	NA	NA	TRBJ1-2	TGTGCCAGCAGCTTAGCGCTAGGTCAGCTAGGCCTCTATGGCTACACCTTC	CASSLALGQLGLYGYTF
TRBV4-3	TRBD1	NA	TRBJ2-7	TGCGCCAGCAGCCCCAGGACAGGGGGCTCCTACGAGCAGTACTTC	CASSPRTGGSYEQYF
TRBV27	TRBD2	few	TRBJ2-7	TGTGCCAGTCGGACTAGCGGGAATATCTACGAGCAGTACTTC	CASRTSGNIYEQYF
TRBV27	NA	NA	TRBJ2-7	TGTGCCAGCAGTTCAATCCAGGCCCGTGCCTACGAGCAGTACTTC	CASSSIQARAYEQYF
TRBV28	NA	once	TRBJ2-2	TGTGCCAGCAGTCCCGGGACATCCGGGGAGCTGTTTTTT	CASSPGTSGELFF
TRBV6-1	TRBD1	once	TRBJ1-1	TGTGCCAGCAGTATGACAGGGGTGAACACTGAAGCTTTCTTT	CASSMTGVNTEAFF
TRBV2	TRBD1	once	TRBJ1-3	TGTGCCAGCAGTGTGGACAGGGGGATTTCGGGAAACACCATATATTTT	CASSVDRGISGNTIYF
TRBV9	NA	NA	TRBJ2-1	TGTGCCAGCAGCGTAGTAGGGGGTTCCTACAATGAGCAGTTCTTC	CASSVVGGSYNEQFF
TRBV13	TRBD2	NA	TRBJ2-7	TGTGCCAGCAGGCCAGGACTAGCGGGATTAGACTACGAGCAGTACTTC	CASRPGLAGLDYEQYF
TRBV7-9	TRBD1	NA	TRBJ2-2	TGTGCCAGCAGAACCCCCGGGACAGCCAACACCGGGGAGCTGTTTTTT	CASRTPGTANTGELFF
TRBV12-5	NA	NA	TRBJ2-6	TGTGCTAGTGGTTGTCTGAATGCAGGACAAAGTCGGGCCAACGTCCTGACTTTC	CASGCLNAGQSRANVLTF
TRBV7-9	NA	NA	TRBJ1-2	TGTGCCAGCACCAACGGGGGGGCAGGCTATGGCTACACCTTC	CASTNGGAGYGYTF
TRBV7-9	TRBD1	NA	TRBJ2-1	TGTGCCAGCAGCCGTGGGACAGTTAGCTCCTACAATGAGCAGTTCTTC	CASSRGTVSSYNEQFF
TRBV7-9	NA	NA	TRBJ2-1	TGTGCCAGCAGCTTGACCTCAGGGGAAGGGGAGCAGTTCTTC	CASSLTSGEGEQFF
TRBV19	NA	once	TRBJ2-1	TGTGCCAGTCGATCGGTAAACTACAATGAGCAGTTCTTC	CASRSVNYNEQFF
TRBV9	TRBD1	NA	TRBJ1-1	TGTGCCAGCAGCGTAGAAGGGGGACAGGGGCCGGGTAACACTGAAGCTTTCTTT	CASSVEGGQGPGNTEAFF
TRBV28	NA	NA	TRBJ2-1	TGTGCCAGCAATCCTAGTTTGATCTCCAATGAGCAGTTCTTC	CASNPSLISNEQFF
TRBV10-2	TRBD2	NA	TRBJ2-1	TGCGCCAACATCCGCGCCGGGACTAGCGGGCTCTACAATGAGCAGTTCTTC	CANIRAGTSGLYNEQFF
TRBV9	TRBD1	NA	TRBJ2-2	TGTGCCAGCAGCGTAACCGGGACAGGGAAAACCGGAGAGCTGTTTTTT	CASSVTGTGKTGELFF
TRBV30	TRBD1	few	TRBJ2-5	TGTGCCTGGACGACAGGGTCGGGCGAGACCCAGTACTTC	CAWTTGSGETQYF
TRBV2	TRBD2	NA	TRBJ2-3	TGTGCCAGCAGAATAGCGGGAGGCACAGATACGCAGTATTTT	CASRIAGGTDTQYF
TRBV10-3	TRBD1	NA	TRBJ1-1	TGTGCCATCAGTGGGATCGTACCAGGGGGAAGGACTGAAGCTTTCTTT	CAISGIVPGGRTEAFF
TRBV5-1	NA	NA	TRBJ2-7	TGCGCCAGCAGCTTGGACGGTCGATACGAGCAGTACTTC	CASSLDGRYEQYF
TRBV29-1	TRBD1	NA	TRBJ2-7	TGCAGCGTTGGGACAGGCGGCGACGAGCAGTACTTC	CSVGTGGDEQYF
TRBV7-6	TRBD2	NA	TRBJ2-3	TGTGCCAGCAGCTTAAGTCCGGGGCTAGCGGGGCGGGATACGCAGTATTTT	CASSLSPGLAGRDTQYF